This TCR beta chain is from a study of blood T cell repertoires in COVID-19 (dated by TCRdb to the early 2020s). With regard to the full study: Collaborator samples came from the United States, Italy and Spain and covered acute and convalescent phases of COVID-19. The prospective study material was composed of cDNA or gDNA derived from T cells, B-cell-depleted T cells, or PBMCs. The dataset comprised deeply sampled blood TCRbeta repertoires from subjects exposed to, actively infected with, or recovered from COVID-19. A freely available public database, intended as a resource for researchers studying the immune response to SARS-CoV-2, is where the repertoires were released. The samples were drawn from the first 160 participants of the ongoing ImmuneRACE study and from roughly 1,300 subjects provided by 6 global collaborators. Nearly every sample came with metadata listing a de-identified subject ID, COVID-19 status, age in years and sex. HLA class I and class II types, where available, came from metadata supplied by the sample provider rather than from assay-based typing.

As concerns this clone: The antigen it binds to is not known. Per-nucleotide qualities are absent, and no much larger clonotype sits a single base away. Other DNA sequences in this sample translate to the same CDR3.

Participants in the prospective study were enrolled through a virtual design, were aged about 18 to 100 years, and lived in roughly 24 United States geographic areas. In the prospective study, participants were assigned to cohorts based on the clinical history participants reported in a screening survey and a study questionnaire. For ImmuneRACE Cohort 3, a participant was defined as recovered based on two consecutive negative NP/OP PCR tests, clearance by a healthcare professional, or resolution of symptoms. In the prospective study, mobile phlebotomists collected whole blood, serum and a nasopharyngeal or oropharyngeal swab from each participant. Additional blood draws and questionnaires over an approximately two-month period could optionally be provided by prospective study participants. Before DNA extraction, blood samples from the prospective study were shipped at room temperature or frozen.

In the germline V gene, CDR1 corresponds to KGHSH and CDR2 to LQKENI. The CDR3 contains 15 residues, cysteine and phenylalanine counted. The entry retains the CDR3 DNA only, 45 bases that are in frame from base 1. Germline trimming: 3 bases from V, 1 base from J; junction bases outside gene matches: 1. TCRbeta CDR3 regions were amplified from genomic DNA by means of the immunoSEQ Assay, a bias-controlled multiplex PCR. The authors processed their data as follows. Nucleated cell counts per sample were estimated from amplification of reference gene primers within the assay. To quantify the absolute abundance of each unique TCRbeta CDR3 rearrangement, sequence reads were collapsed and filtered. Productive Simpson clonality was computed per sample as the square root of Simpson's diversity index over productive rearrangements. The table comes from immuneACCESS by way of TCRdb, which keeps in-frame sequences with V and J called. Part of the clones is missing from these tables; in studies checked, under half for an unresolved V gene and the rest for unknown reasons. V and J calls and clone size follow that table, whereas D and trimming were derived from the DNA. The sample has hundreds of thousands of clones on record, about 87% of them singletons. The ten most abundant clones make up 10% of the sample.

What the research found in general, with its limitations: Clinical and demographic metadata were provided uncurated, with the amount varying by source and participant.

Material for sequencing was PBMCs or T cells enriched from blood (not recorded which). The sequence links TRBV18 to TRBJ2-3, and TRBD1 matches 10 of the central bases. The TCR was taken from a woman between 45 and 60 years old who had recovered from COVID-19. The nucleotide sequence reads TGTGCCAGCTCACCCGGACAGGGGGGCACAGATACGCAGTATTTT. Its translation is CASSPGQGGTDTQYF.